Described below is a single T cell receptor (beta chain) sequence and its context. With 60 Vbeta and 13 Jbeta primers, the PCR was carried out. The method was immunoSEQ multiplex PCR; TCRdb's version includes in-frame clones alone and lacks a portion of them. The sample includes 150,000 or so clones, around four fifths of them seen just once. The data originate from a study of cytomegalovirus exposure and HLA in healthy donors. The CDR3 extends over 15 amino acids. In germline, CDR1 is SGDLS, CDR2 YYNGEE. Trimming removed 0 bases from V and 5 bases from J, with 14 bases in between. The sequence was collected from a woman aged 30 to 39 in good health and CMV-seronegative. The source material was PBMCs. This chain links TRBV9 with TRBJ2-5; tentative D call: TRBD1 (6 bases). CDR3 sequence: CASSVVGDRWETQYF. CDR3 DNA sequence: TGTGCCAGCAGCGTAGTAGGTGACAGGTGGGAGACCCAGTACTTC.